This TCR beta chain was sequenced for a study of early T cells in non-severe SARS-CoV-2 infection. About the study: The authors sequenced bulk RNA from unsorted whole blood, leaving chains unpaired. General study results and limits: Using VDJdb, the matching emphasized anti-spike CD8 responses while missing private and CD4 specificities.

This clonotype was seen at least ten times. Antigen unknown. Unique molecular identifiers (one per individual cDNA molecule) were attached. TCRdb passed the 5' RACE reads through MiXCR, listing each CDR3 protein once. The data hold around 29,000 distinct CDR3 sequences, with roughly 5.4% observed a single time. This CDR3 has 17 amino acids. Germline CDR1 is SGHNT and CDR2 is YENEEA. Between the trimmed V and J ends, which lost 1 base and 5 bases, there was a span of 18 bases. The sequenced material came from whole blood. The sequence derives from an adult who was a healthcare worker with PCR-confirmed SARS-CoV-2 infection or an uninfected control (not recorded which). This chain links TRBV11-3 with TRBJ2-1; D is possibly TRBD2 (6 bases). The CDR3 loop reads CASSLGLAENRNNEQFF. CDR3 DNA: TGTGCCAGCAGCTTAGGTTTAGCGGAGAACAGAAACAATGAGCAGTTCTTC.